These T cell receptor beta chains were read from a single sample in a study of radiotherapy plus CTLA-4 blockade in lung cancer. Produced via immunoSEQ multiplex PCR; TCRdb's table is partial and in-frame only. The table shows some 66,000 clones, with over 75% occurring only once. The sequences come from peripheral blood, collected from a patient treated with radiotherapy plus ipilimumab. These receptors were collected from a human donor with non-small cell lung cancer who had a partial response to radiotherapy plus ipilimumab. The CDR3 runs from the conserved cysteine through the conserved F or W. Each record gives: V gene, D gene, clone size, J gene, CDR3 protein, CDR3 DNA. A D gene is named only where the DNA matches it firmly. Size values are once, few and many counts, or a class for expanded clones, and some rows have none.

V gene: TRBV7-9
D gene: TRBD2
clone size: .
J gene: TRBJ2-3
CDR3 protein: CASSPGLAGSDTQYF
CDR3 DNA: TGTGCCAGCAGCCCGGGACTAGCGGGGAGTGATACGCAGTATTTT

V gene: TRBV27
D gene: TRBD1
clone size: once
J gene: TRBJ2-5
CDR3 protein: CASSPRTGEETQYF
CDR3 DNA: TGTGCCAGCAGTCCCCGGACAGGGGAGGAGACCCAGTACTTC

V gene: TRBV15
D gene: TRBD1
clone size: .
J gene: TRBJ2-1
CDR3 protein: CATARDRGVYNEQFF
CDR3 DNA: TGTGCCACCGCCCGGGACAGGGGTGTTTACAATGAGCAGTTCTTC

V gene: TRBV19
D gene: .
clone size: .
J gene: TRBJ1-6
CDR3 protein: CASTMTWGAHSPLHF
CDR3 DNA: TGTGCCAGCACCATGACCTGGGGAGCCCACTCACCCCTCCACTTT

V gene: TRBV5-1
D gene: .
clone size: few
J gene: TRBJ2-5
CDR3 protein: CASSLTGIETQYF
CDR3 DNA: TGCGCCAGCAGCCTGACAGGAATAGAGACCCAGTACTTC

V gene: TRBV6-1
D gene: .
clone size: .
J gene: TRBJ1-2
CDR3 protein: CASSEANYGYTF
CDR3 DNA: TGTGCCAGCAGTGAGGCCAACTATGGCTACACCTTC

V gene: TRBV25-1
D gene: TRBD1
clone size: .
J gene: TRBJ2-2
CDR3 protein: CASSEWTGNTGELFF
CDR3 DNA: TGTGCCAGCAGTGAGTGGACAGGGAACACCGGGGAGCTGTTTTTT

V gene: TRBV2
D gene: TRBD1
clone size: .
J gene: TRBJ2-4
CDR3 protein: CASSVEGGENIQYF
CDR3 DNA: TGTGCCAGCAGCGTCGAAGGGGGCGAAAACATTCAGTACTTC

V gene: TRBV5-4
D gene: .
clone size: .
J gene: TRBJ1-1
CDR3 protein: CASSGNRDNTEAFF
CDR3 DNA: TGTGCCAGCAGCGGCAACAGGGACAACACTGAAGCTTTCTTT

V gene: TRBV28
D gene: TRBD1
clone size: .
J gene: TRBJ2-5
CDR3 protein: CASSFAGGTIGTQYF
CDR3 DNA: TGTGCCAGCAGTTTCGCAGGGGGTACTATTGGGACCCAGTACTTC

V gene: TRBV27
D gene: .
clone size: few
J gene: TRBJ2-7
CDR3 protein: CASSRYGGGRSYEQYF
CDR3 DNA: TGTGCCAGCAGTCGCTACGGAGGGGGCAGGTCCTACGAGCAGTACTTC

V gene: TRBV5-1
D gene: .
clone size: .
J gene: TRBJ2-3
CDR3 protein: CASSLGAGGTDTQYF
CDR3 DNA: TGCGCCAGCAGCTTGGGGGCAGGGGGCACAGATACGCAGTATTTT

V gene: TRBV5-1
D gene: .
clone size: once
J gene: TRBJ2-1
CDR3 protein: CASSPASGSYNEQFF
CDR3 DNA: TGCGCCAGCAGCCCGGCGTCGGGCTCCTACAATGAGCAGTTCTTC

V gene: TRBV29-1
D gene: .
clone size: .
J gene: TRBJ2-7
CDR3 protein: CSVEEEAEQYF
CDR3 DNA: TGCAGCGTTGAAGAGGAGGCCGAGCAGTACTTC

V gene: TRBV6-5
D gene: TRBD1
clone size: few
J gene: TRBJ1-1
CDR3 protein: CASSSGQGATEAFF
CDR3 DNA: TGTGCCAGCAGTTCGGGACAGGGGGCAACTGAAGCTTTCTTT

V gene: TRBV6-6
D gene: .
clone size: .
J gene: TRBJ1-1
CDR3 protein: CASSRGRTTEAFF
CDR3 DNA: TGTGCCAGCAGTCGAGGGCGGACCACTGAAGCTTTCTTT

V gene: TRBV9
D gene: TRBD1
clone size: .
J gene: TRBJ1-1
CDR3 protein: CASSPTSTGFAEAFF
CDR3 DNA: TGTGCCAGCAGCCCCACTTCGACAGGGTTTGCTGAAGCTTTCTTT

V gene: TRBV2
D gene: TRBD2
clone size: .
J gene: TRBJ2-3
CDR3 protein: CASSDGGSRGDTQYF
CDR3 DNA: TGTGCCAGCAGTGACGGCGGGAGTCGGGGAGATACGCAGTATTTT

V gene: TRBV7-2
D gene: .
clone size: .
J gene: TRBJ1-3
CDR3 protein: CASSLNTGSSGNTIYF
CDR3 DNA: TGTGCCAGCAGCTTAAATACAGGAAGCTCTGGAAACACCATATATTTT

V gene: TRBV11-2
D gene: .
clone size: once
J gene: TRBJ1-1
CDR3 protein: CASSLVAEAFF
CDR3 DNA: TGTGCCAGCAGCTTAGTCGCTGAAGCTTTCTTT

V gene: TRBV28
D gene: .
clone size: .
J gene: TRBJ1-1
CDR3 protein: CASSLRMVLNTEAFF
CDR3 DNA: TGTGCCAGCAGTCTGAGGATGGTCTTGAACACTGAAGCTTTCTTT

V gene: TRBV5-4
D gene: .
clone size: .
J gene: TRBJ2-5
CDR3 protein: CASSLAQGFEETQYF
CDR3 DNA: TGTGCCAGCAGCTTGGCCCAGGGCTTTGAAGAGACCCAGTACTTC

V gene: TRBV19
D gene: .
clone size: .
J gene: TRBJ1-1
CDR3 protein: CASSIAEWTEAFF
CDR3 DNA: TGTGCCAGTAGTATAGCCGAGTGGACTGAAGCTTTCTTT

V gene: TRBV29-1
D gene: .
clone size: .
J gene: TRBJ1-5
CDR3 protein: CSVREGSNQPQHF
CDR3 DNA: TGCAGCGTAAGGGAGGGCTCCAATCAGCCCCAGCATTTT

V gene: TRBV14
D gene: TRBD1
clone size: .
J gene: TRBJ2-7
CDR3 protein: CASSQGSTGAYEQYF
CDR3 DNA: TGTGCCAGCAGCCAAGGTAGCACAGGGGCCTACGAGCAGTACTTC

V gene: TRBV11-2
D gene: TRBD2
clone size: .
J gene: TRBJ2-2
CDR3 protein: CASRRTSGIGGGELFF
CDR3 DNA: TGTGCCAGCAGGCGGACTAGCGGGATTGGCGGAGGGGAGCTGTTTTTT

V gene: TRBV5-1
D gene: .
clone size: .
J gene: TRBJ1-1
CDR3 protein: CASSPVGGAITEAFF
CDR3 DNA: TGCGCCAGCAGCCCCGTTGGGGGGGCGATCACTGAAGCTTTCTTT

V gene: TRBV5-1
D gene: TRBD2
clone size: once
J gene: TRBJ2-1
CDR3 protein: CASSLNSGSANEQFF
CDR3 DNA: TGCGCCAGCAGCTTAAATAGCGGGAGCGCCAATGAGCAGTTCTTC

V gene: TRBV5-1
D gene: TRBD2
clone size: few
J gene: TRBJ2-1
CDR3 protein: CASSLNTGGLNEQFF
CDR3 DNA: TGCGCCAGCAGCTTGAATACGGGGGGGCTCAATGAGCAGTTCTTC

V gene: TRBV20-1
D gene: .
clone size: .
J gene: TRBJ1-3
CDR3 protein: CSASPSDTIYF
CDR3 DNA: TGCAGTGCCTCCCCCAGCGACACCATATATTTT

V gene: TRBV5-4
D gene: TRBD2
clone size: .
J gene: TRBJ2-5
CDR3 protein: CASSLVRRGEETQYF
CDR3 DNA: TGTGCCAGCAGCTTGGTGCGGCGGGGGGAGGAGACCCAGTACTTC

V gene: TRBV7-7
D gene: .
clone size: .
J gene: TRBJ2-1
CDR3 protein: CASSFGLQNNEQFF
CDR3 DNA: TGTGCCAGCAGCTTCGGTCTACAGAACAATGAGCAGTTCTTC

V gene: TRBV7-3
D gene: .
clone size: .
J gene: TRBJ1-6
CDR3 protein: CASSSRGIRSPLHF
CDR3 DNA: TGTGCCAGCAGCTCCCGGGGGATTCGGTCACCCCTCCACTTT

V gene: TRBV29-1
D gene: .
clone size: .
J gene: TRBJ2-3
CDR3 protein: CSVRPQGNTDTQYF
CDR3 DNA: TGCAGCGTCCGTCCCCAGGGGAACACAGATACGCAGTATTTT

V gene: TRBV19
D gene: TRBD2
clone size: .
J gene: TRBJ2-1
CDR3 protein: CASRAGLAGYNEQFF
CDR3 DNA: TGTGCCAGTAGGGCCGGACTAGCGGGGTACAATGAGCAGTTCTTC

V gene: TRBV11-2
D gene: TRBD2
clone size: .
J gene: TRBJ2-7
CDR3 protein: CASSLVLAGGPYEQYF
CDR3 DNA: TGTGCCAGCAGCTTAGTCCTAGCGGGAGGGCCCTACGAGCAGTACTTC

V gene: TRBV7-7
D gene: .
clone size: .
J gene: TRBJ2-1
CDR3 protein: CASSQDIYNEQFF
CDR3 DNA: TGTGCCAGCAGCCAGGACATCTACAATGAGCAGTTCTTC

V gene: TRBV7-2
D gene: .
clone size: .
J gene: TRBJ2-1
CDR3 protein: CASSPGSGLDNEQFF
CDR3 DNA: TGTGCCAGCAGCCCGGGGAGTGGGTTGGACAATGAGCAGTTCTTC